This paragraph covers one T cell receptor (beta chain) sequence. In the original processing: Quantification of nucleated cells was approximated via reference gene primer amplification. The table came from immunoSEQ multiplex PCR; TCRdb's copy has only in-frame clones and leaves some out. From that table come the V and J calls and clone size; the DNA was used to work out D and trimming. The sample has about 170,000 clones, approximately 85% seen once; the top ten hold roughly 1.1%. The data originate from a study of blood T cell repertoires in COVID-19. Turning to the study itself: Material from acute and convalescent COVID-19 was sourced from the United States, Italy and Spain. Sources were T cells, B-cell-depleted T cells, or PBMCs; the material itself was cDNA or gDNA.

The CDR3 is 14 amino acids. Per the germline V gene, CDR1 is SGDLS and CDR2 is YYNGEE. J gave up 8 bases and V 4 bases, and 9 bases lay outside the gene matches. The sequence came from a man in his sixties who had recovered from COVID-19. The source material was peripheral blood. The V gene is TRBV9, the J gene TRBJ1-1, with 9 bases fitting TRBD1. CDR3 region: CASSPPGTGFEAFF. The CDR3 DNA is TGTGCCAGCAGCCCACCCGGGACAGGGTTCGAAGCTTTCTTT.